A single sample gave rise to the 31 T cell receptor beta chains below, sequenced in a study of T-cell memory formation after mild COVID-19. TCRdb re-called the 5' RACE reads through MiXCR, storing one row per CDR3 protein. The sample lists around 390,000 distinct CDR3 sequences, approximately 16% occurring once. The specimen was PBMCs or a T cell subset sorted from them (not recorded which). These receptor sequences come from a man younger than 35 who had mild COVID-19 (a few samples of this study predate the infection). Cell type and time point are not known.

This clonotype turned up a few times. V gene TRBV6-2 or TRBV6-3 combines with J gene TRBJ2-3; D is ambiguous. The CDR3 is 12 amino acids. Germline assignment: CDR1 MNHEY and CDR2 SVGEGT. Trimming removed 6 bases at V and 1 base at J, with 5 bases between. As DNA, the CDR3 is TGTGCCAGCAGCGCACGCACAGATACGCAGTATTTT. It encodes CASSARTDTQYF.

This clonotype appeared a few times. The V gene is TRBV25-1, the J gene TRBJ1-2; D gene unclear. Germline assignment: CDR1 MGHDK and CDR2 SYGVNS. The CDR3 covers 13 residues. The germline V and J ends were trimmed by 2 bases and 3 bases, with 7 bases remaining between them. CDR3 loop: CASSEGPHYGYTF. The DNA of the CDR3 is TGTGCCAGCAGTGAAGGCCCCCACTATGGCTACACCTTC.

This clonotype was counted only a few times. The gene calls are TRBV5-1 and TRBJ2-3; TRBD2 aligns across 7 bases. Germline V gene sequence: CDR1 SGHRS, CDR2 YFSETQ. This CDR3 has 17 amino acids. The trim removed 3 bases at V and 2 bases at J, leaving 12 bases unmatched. The CDR3, as DNA: TGCGCCAGCAGCTCAAAGGCGGGGGAGAACCCCACAGATACGCAGTATTTT. This encodes CASSSKAGENPTDTQYF.

The chain recombines TRBV20-1 with TRBJ2-7; weak D call: TRBD1 (5 bases). Germline lookup yields CDR1 DFQATT and CDR2 SNEGSKA (reference sequence). Trimming took off 2 bases at V and 3 bases at J, with 8 bases between the two ends. This CDR3 is 12 amino acids long. Here the CDR3 DNA reads TGCAGTGCTAGACCGACAGTCTACGAGCAGTACGTC. This translates into CSARPTVYEQYV.

The genes are TRBV12-3 or TRBV12-4 and TRBJ2-7, with 11 bases fitting TRBD1. The length of the CDR3 is 14 residues. V shed 6 bases, J shed 4 bases, and the junction held 5 bases outside the gene matches. The CDR3 DNA sequence: TGTGCCAGCAGCACGGGACAGGGGGGATACGAGCAGTACTTC. This gives the protein CASSTGQGGYEQYF.

In DNA form, the CDR3 reads TGTGCCAGCAGCAATCCGACAGGATCCTACGAGCAGTACGTC. It translates to CASSNPTGSYEQYV. This rearrangement joins TRBV6-2 or TRBV6-3 to TRBJ2-7; TRBD1 might be the D (6 bases). In germline, CDR1 is MNHEY, CDR2 SVGEGT. The CDR3 consists of 14 residues. Trimming cost V 6 bases and J 1 base, with 13 bases left between them.

Only a few counts were recorded for this clonotype. V is TRBV25-1 and J is TRBJ1-1; no reliable D call. CDR1 MGHDK and CDR2 SYGVNS come from the germline V gene. This CDR3 comprises 13 residues. V was cut by 1 base and J by 3 bases, with 6 bases left in between. CDR3 DNA: TGTGCCAGCAGTGAATTCAAGGACACTGAAGCTTTCTTT. Translation gives CASSEFKDTEAFF.

This clonotype was counted only a few times. The genes are TRBV5-5 and TRBJ2-7; D remains ambiguous. Trimming pared 3 bases from V and 3 bases from J, leaving 16 bases between. The CDR3 consists of 15 residues. CDR1 is SGHKS, CDR2 YYEKEE, per germline (reference sequence). For the CDR3, the DNA is TGTGCCAGCAGCTGGGGTCGGCAGGTCGACTACGAGCAGTACTTC. It is translated as CASSWGRQVDYEQYF.

The chain carries TRBV28 and TRBJ2-6; D is possibly TRBD1 or TRBD2 (6 bases each). CDR3 length: 15 amino acids. Trimming cost V 2 bases and J 4 bases, with 9 bases left between them. Germline CDR1 reads MDHEN; CDR2 reads SYDVKM. Written as DNA, the CDR3 is TGTGCCAGCAGTTTAGGGGGGCAAGGGGCCAACGTCCTGACTTTC. As protein: CASSLGGQGANVLTF.

The chain carries TRBV20-1 and TRBJ2-1; D is perhaps TRBD1 (5 bases). The CDR3 spans 12 residues. V lost 4 bases and J lost 8, with 12 bases in between. Germline values: CDR1 DFQATT, CDR2 SNEGSKA (reference sequence). CDR3 DNA: TGCAGTGCTACCACAGGTGGCGATGAGCAGTTCTTC. Its protein is CSATTGGDEQFF.

In DNA form, the CDR3 reads TGTGCCAGCACAACAGGGCCGCAGGCGGAGACCCAGTACTTC. Residues: CASTTGPQAETQYF. The rearrangement joins TRBV9 to TRBJ2-5; TRBD1 is a possible D gene (6 bases). Germline loops: CDR1 SGDLS, CDR2 YYNGEE. V lost 6 bases, J lost 5 bases, and 17 bases lay in between. This CDR3 has 14 residues. Drawing the rest from reference TRBV9 and TRBJ2-5, the complete variable domain is DSGVTQTPKHLITATGQRVTLRCSPRSGDLSVYWYQQSLDQGLQFLIQYYNGEERAKGNILERFSAQQFPDLHSELNLSSLELGDSALYFCASTTGPQAETQYFGPGTRLLVL.

CDR3 sequence (DNA): TGTGCCAGCAGCTTACAGGGGGGAAGAAACACCATATATTTT. Translation gives CASSLQGGRNTIYF. The chain links TRBV7-6 to TRBJ1-3; 7 bases agree with TRBD1. The CDR3 sequence is 14 residues long. CDR1 and CDR2 from the germline V gene are SGHVS and FNYEAQ. V gave up 2 bases and J gave up 5 bases; unmatched junction bases: 3.

This clonotype came up a few times. The V and J genes are TRBV7-8 and TRBJ2-1, with D perhaps matching TRBD2 (5 bases). The CDR3 covers 14 residues. Germline-derived CDR1 and CDR2 are SGHVS and FQNEAQ. V was clipped by 4 bases and J by 4 bases, with 11 bases between them. The DNA for the CDR3 is TGTGCCAGCAGCTACCTCGGGGTTTACAATGAGCAGTTCTTC. It encodes CASSYLGVYNEQFF.

Many counts were recorded for this clonotype. V is TRBV7-9 and J is TRBJ2-1, with 8 nucleotides matching TRBD1. Germline-derived CDR1 and CDR2 are SEHNR and FQNEAQ (reference sequence). The V gene end was trimmed by 6 bases and the J gene end by 3 bases; junction bases not matched to a gene: 7. The CDR3 totals 15 residues. Here the CDR3 DNA reads TGTGCCAGCAGGGACAGGGCGGGTATCTACAATGAGCAGTTCTTC. This gives the protein CASRDRAGIYNEQFF.

The chain is built from TRBV6-2 or TRBV6-3 and TRBJ2-2; TRBD2 matches 7 bases. CDR3 length: 17 residues. Per germline, CDR1 MNHEY and CDR2 SVGEGT. V trimming: 5 bases; J trimming: 3 bases; junction bases outside the gene matches: 12. CDR3 nucleotides: TGTGCCAGCAGTGACCTTACACGGGGGGAAGACACCGGGGAGCTGTTTTTT. Amino acid sequence: CASSDLTRGEDTGELFF.

This clonotype was recorded a few times. The chain employs TRBV6-2 or TRBV6-3 and TRBJ2-2; TRBD2 matches at 10 bases. The CDR3 spans 16 residues. Germline V gene lookup returns CDR1 MNHEY and CDR2 SVGEGT. V was clipped by 2 bases and J by 9 bases; unmatched bases: 9. The CDR3 DNA reads TGTGCCAGCAGTTACAACCTAGCGGGGGTCCACCGGGAGCTGTTTTTT. As protein: CASSYNLAGVHRELFF.

This clonotype has more than one count but fewer than ten. The gene calls are TRBV10-3 and TRBJ2-1; TRBD1 matches at 9 bases. Germline CDR1 reads ENHRY; CDR2 reads SYGVKD. The CDR3 has 15 amino acids. After removal of 5 bases from V and 2 bases from J, the junction contained 4 bases not matched to a gene. The CDR3 here is CAISPGQGAYNEQFF. As DNA, the CDR3 is TGTGCCATCAGTCCGGGACAGGGAGCCTACAATGAGCAGTTCTTC.

The chain joins TRBV28 to TRBJ2-1; 11 bases line up with TRBD2. After removal of 2 bases from V and 7 bases from J, the junction contained 7 bases not matched to a gene. Germline V gene lookup returns CDR1 MDHEN and CDR2 SYDVKM. The CDR3 consists of 16 residues. The CDR3 DNA reads as TGTGCCAGCAGTTTAATGTTAGCGGGGGGGAGAAATGAGCAGTTCTTC. Translating gives CASSLMLAGGRNEQFF.

This clonotype has more than one count but fewer than ten. This chain uses TRBV6-5 with TRBJ2-2; D may match TRBD1 or TRBD2 (7 bases each). Per the germline V gene, CDR1 is MNHEY and CDR2 is SVGAGI. V dropped 4 bases and J dropped 3 bases, with 12 bases sitting between them. The CDR3 has 15 residues. The CDR3 bases are TGTGCCAGCAGTTCCCAGGGGGGGTACACCGGGGAGCTGTTTTTT. Protein: CASSSQGGYTGELFF.

The chain joins TRBV10-3 to TRBJ2-7; the D gene is possibly TRBD1 (5 bases). Trimming pared 4 bases from V and 4 bases from J, leaving 11 bases between. Germline V gene lookup returns CDR1 ENHRY and CDR2 SYGVKD. This CDR3 comprises 13 residues. The CDR3 loop reads CAISVVAGYEQYF. The CDR3 bases are TGTGCCATCAGTGTGGTGGCAGGGTACGAGCAGTACTTC.

The chain links TRBV6-6 to TRBJ1-1; no definite D call. Trimming removed 6 bases at V and 0 bases at J, with 11 bases between. CDR1 MNHNY and CDR2 SVGAGI come from the germline V gene (reference sequence). CDR3 size: 14 residues. CDR3 coding DNA: TGTGCCAGCAGGGACGGCAGGATGAACACTGAAGCTTTCTTT. As protein: CASRDGRMNTEAFF.

The chain is built from TRBV7-8 and TRBJ2-1; 7 nucleotides line up with TRBD1. There are 12 residues in the CDR3. With 5 bases clipped from V and 16 bases from J, the junction kept 11 bases outside the gene matches. CDR1 and CDR2 (germline): SGHVS, FQNEAQ. In nucleotides, the CDR3 is TGTGCCAGCAGCCTCGGGACAGTACATCTTTTCTTC. This translates into CASSLGTVHLFF.

This clonotype occurred a few times. The rearrangement links TRBV4-3 to TRBJ2-1, with 10 bases fitting TRBD2. Germline assignment: CDR1 LGHNA and CDR2 YSLEER. The V segment lost 4 bases and the J segment 10 bases; nucleotides outside the gene matches: 13. This CDR3 comprises 16 residues. In DNA, the CDR3 is TGCGCCAGCAGCCTAGAGGGAGGACTAGCGGCCGGCGAGCAGTTCTTC. Translation: CASSLEGGLAAGEQFF.

The J gene is TRBJ2-3, the V gene TRBV29-1, with 9 bases fitting TRBD2. Germline V gene sequence: CDR1 SQVTM, CDR2 ANQGSEA. V dropped 1 base and J dropped 0; count of bases not matched to a gene: 2. The CDR3 length is 15 residues. The CDR3 region is CSVEVLAGSTDTQYF. CDR3 sequence (DNA): TGCAGCGTTGAAGTCCTAGCGGGAAGCACAGATACGCAGTATTTT.

This clonotype was counted only a few times. The rearrangement joins TRBV4-1 to TRBJ2-2; D is possibly TRBD2 (5 bases). This CDR3 is built from 14 residues. Germline V CDR1 and CDR2: MGHRA, YSYEKL. Trimming pared 4 bases from V and 6 bases from J, leaving 12 bases between. The CDR3 loop reads CASSPLDSPGELFF. Written as DNA, the CDR3 is TGCGCCAGCAGCCCACTGGACTCTCCCGGGGAGCTGTTTTTT.

The V gene is TRBV5-1, the J gene TRBJ1-2; maybe TRBD1 (6 bases). The CDR3 has 12 residues. Trimming left V 1 base short and J 8 bases short, with 9 bases between. The germline CDR1 and CDR2 sequences are SGHRS and YFSETQ. The CDR3 DNA reads as TGCGCCAGCAGCTTGTACAGGGAGGGCTACACCTTC. This codes for CASSLYREGYTF.

The table lists this clonotype with a few counts. The chain combines TRBV4-1 with TRBJ2-3, with 9 bases that match TRBD2. CDR1 is MGHRA, CDR2 YSYEKL, per germline. This CDR3 is 17 amino acids long. J lost 0 bases, V lost 0 bases, and 4 bases had no gene match. CDR3 coding DNA: TGCGCCAGCAGCCAAGACCAGACTAGCGGCAGCACAGATACGCAGTATTTT. Translating gives CASSQDQTSGSTDTQYF.

This clonotype was counted only a few times. CDR3 DNA: TGTGCCAGCAGTCTACATCTTGGTGAGCAGTACGTC. This sequence encodes CASSLHLGEQYV. The V and J genes are TRBV12-3 or TRBV12-4 and TRBJ2-7; D call uncertain. This CDR3 contains 12 residues. With 5 bases removed from V and 7 bases from J, the gap between germline ends came to 12 bases.

This clonotype was detected many times. This chain joins TRBV7-2 and TRBJ2-1, with 10 bases identical to TRBD2. The CDR3 is 15 residues long. The germline gives CDR1 SGHTA, CDR2 FQGNSA. J gave up 8 bases and V 2 bases, and 6 bases lay outside the gene matches. This CDR3 is CASSLSSGGLYEQFF. CDR3 in DNA: TGTGCCAGCAGCTTAAGTAGCGGGGGGCTGTATGAGCAGTTCTTC. The full variable domain, with the rest looked up from reference TRBV7-2 and TRBJ2-1, is GAGVSQSPSNKVTEKGKDVELRCDPISGHTALYWYRQSLGQGLEFLIYFQGNSAPDKSGLPSDRFSAERTGGSVSTLTIQRTQQEDSAVYLCASSLSSGGLYEQFFGPGTRLTVL.

The chain is built from TRBV6-5 and TRBJ2-2, with TRBD2 matching over 9 bases. Germline V gene sequence: CDR1 MNHEY, CDR2 SVGAGI. Trimming at V came to 10 bases and at J to 2 bases, leaving 5 bases not matched to a gene. This CDR3 is 14 amino acids long. Here the CDR3 DNA reads TGTGCCACAGCGACTAGCGGAAACACCGGGGAGCTGTTTTTT. It codes for CATATSGNTGELFF.

The chain is built from TRBV15 and TRBJ1-2; D is ambiguous. V was trimmed by 8 bases and J by 2 bases, leaving 9 bases between them. The CDR3 covers 12 residues. Germline V CDR1 and CDR2: LNHNV, YYDKDF (reference sequence). The CDR3 loop is CATYVRNYGYTF. As DNA, the CDR3 is TGTGCCACCTATGTCAGAAACTATGGCTACACCTTC. Based on the CDR3 plus reference TRBV15 and TRBJ1-2, the full variable domain is DAMVIQNPRYQVTQFGKPVTLSCSQTLNHNVMYWYQQKSSQAPKLLFHYYDKDFNNEADTPDNFQSRRPNTSFCFLDIRSPGLGDTAMYLCATYVRNYGYTFGSGTRLTVV.